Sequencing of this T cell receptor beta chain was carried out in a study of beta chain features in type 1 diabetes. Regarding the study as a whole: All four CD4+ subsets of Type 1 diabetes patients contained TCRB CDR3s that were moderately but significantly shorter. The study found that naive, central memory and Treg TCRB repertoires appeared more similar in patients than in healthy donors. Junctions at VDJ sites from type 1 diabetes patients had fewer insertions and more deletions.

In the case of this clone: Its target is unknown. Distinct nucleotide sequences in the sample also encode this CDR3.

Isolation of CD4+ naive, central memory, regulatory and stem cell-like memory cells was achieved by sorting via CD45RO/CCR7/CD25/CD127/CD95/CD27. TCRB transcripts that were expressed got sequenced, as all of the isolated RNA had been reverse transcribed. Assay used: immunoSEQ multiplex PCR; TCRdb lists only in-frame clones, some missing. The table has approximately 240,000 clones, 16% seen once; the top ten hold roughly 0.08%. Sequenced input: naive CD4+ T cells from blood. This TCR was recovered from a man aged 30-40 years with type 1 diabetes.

CDR3 nucleotide sequence: TGCAGTGCCCGACCTAACTATGGCTACACCTTC. Amino acid sequence: CSARPNYGYTF. V gene TRBV20-1 combines with J gene TRBJ1-2; no clear D gene. V lost 6 bases, J lost 0 bases, and 5 bases lay in between. This CDR3 contains 11 residues. Germline values: CDR1 DFQATT, CDR2 SNEGSKA (reference sequence).